The 5 T cell receptor beta chains below come from one sample, sequenced in a study of vaccination and CD4 T cells after COVID-19. Sequenced with the Oncomine TCR Beta short-read assay was DNA taken from cultured CD4+ T cells. CD4+ T cells were cultured, and genomic DNA was extracted from them. Using its own MiXCR run on the PCR reads, TCRdb lists one record per CDR3 protein. The sample has approximately 9,800 distinct CDR3 sequences, about 44% seen once. The treatment is: roughly 10-day PBMC culture with coronavirus spike peptide pools or control peptides (ViraFEST assay). Unexposed donor CD4+ T cells predated the COVID-19 pandemic, collected 2011-2018. Their target antigens are unknown. Source material: CD4+ T cells from blood, cultured in vitro. The receptors derive from a human donor in good health.

V gene TRBV7-2 combines with J gene TRBJ1-5; maybe TRBD1 (6 bases). This CDR3 region has 14 residues. From germline, CDR1 is SGHTA and CDR2 FQGNSA. V lost 3 bases and J 5 bases, leaving 11 bases between the germline ends. CDR3: CASSFEDRYQPQHF. CDR3 DNA sequence: TGTGCCAGCAGCTTTGAGGACAGATATCAGCCCCAGCATTTT.

This rearrangement joins TRBV9 to TRBJ1-2; D gene uncertain. The germline V gene has CDR1 SGDLS and CDR2 YYNGEE. This CDR3 is built from 14 residues. V shed 2 bases and J shed 7 bases, with 15 bases lying between them. The chain's CDR3 is CASSVGSSYGGYTF. The CDR3 coding sequence is TGTGCCAGCAGCGTCGGGTCGTCCTATGGTGGCTACACCTTC.

This chain uses TRBV4-3 with TRBJ2-3, with TRBD2 identical over 8 bases. V gave up 0 bases and J gave up 5 bases; unmatched junction bases: 13. This CDR3 spans 18 amino acids. CDR1 and CDR2 from the germline V gene are LGHNA and YSLEER. Here the CDR3 DNA reads TGCGCCAGCAGCCAAGAAGCCCTACATGTCGCGGGAGGAGATACGCAGTATTTT. Its translation: CASSQEALHVAGGDTQYF.

This chain uses TRBV6-2 or TRBV6-3 with TRBJ2-1, with D possibly being TRBD1 (7 bases). Germline-derived CDR1 and CDR2 are MNHEY and SVGEGT. This CDR3 contains 14 residues. V lost 7 bases, J lost 5 bases, and 15 bases lay in between. CDR3 in amino acids: CASKGGGFDNEQFF. CDR3 DNA sequence: TGTGCCAGCAAAGGAGGGGGCTTCGACAATGAGCAGTTCTTC.

This clonotype was seen a handful of times. The rearrangement joins TRBV20-1 to TRBJ2-7; D is undetermined. The V gene lost 2 bases and the J gene lost 5 bases, with 7 bases spanning the gap. The CDR3 has 11 residues. Germline values: CDR1 DFQATT, CDR2 SNEGSKA (reference sequence). Here the CDR3 DNA reads TGCAGTGCTAGACTAGTGGACGAGCAGTACTTC. Its translation is CSARLVDEQYF.